Each of the 5 T cell receptor beta chains below was sequenced from the same sample in a study of T cells in Graves' hyperthyroidism and ophthalmopathy. From RNA transcripts, TCR beta CDR3 regions were amplified. A set of HTBI primers served as the primers for a first-round RT-PCR of the TCR CDR3. TCRdb fed the multiplex PCR reads into MiXCR, producing one record per CDR3 protein. Of 550,000 to 650,000 distinct CDR3 sequences in the sample, 14% were seen once. Sequenced sample: blood. The receptors derive from a woman in her thirties or forties with Graves' hyperthyroidism.

The rearrangement links TRBV20-1 to TRBJ1-2, with D unclear. Per germline, CDR1 DFQATT and CDR2 SNEGSKA (reference sequence). V gave up 3 bases and J gave up 6 bases, with 14 bases separating them. The length of the CDR3 is 13 residues. CDR3 sequence (DNA): TGCAGTGCTAGTGTTACAGTCACAGATGGCTACACCTTC. It encodes CSASVTVTDGYTF.

This rearrangement joins TRBV2 to TRBJ2-7; 7 nucleotides match TRBD1. CDR3 length: 15 residues. Germline lookup yields CDR1 SNHLY and CDR2 FYNNEI. V lost 3 bases and J lost 2; bases outside the gene matches: 7. CDR3 DNA sequence: TGTGCCAGCAGTGACCCGGGACAGTTAACCTACGAGCAGTACTTC. Its translation is CASSDPGQLTYEQYF. Variable domain in full (rest from reference TRBV2 and TRBJ2-7): EPEVTQTPSHQVTQMGQEVILRCVPISNHLYFYWYRQILGQKVEFLVSFYNNEISEKSEIFDDQFSVERPDGSNFTLKIRSTKLEDSAMYFCASSDPGQLTYEQYFGPGTRLTVT.

The sample holds many counts of this clonotype. The chain combines TRBV7-2 with TRBJ1-1; D is possibly TRBD1 (6 bases). This CDR3 is built from 14 residues. In germline, CDR1 is SGHTA, CDR2 FQGNSA. V was shortened by 5 bases and J by 4 bases, with 14 bases between the two germline ends. The CDR3 loop is CASSNRAEGTEAFF. In DNA, the CDR3 is TGTGCCAGCAGCAACAGGGCCGAGGGCACTGAAGCTTTCTTT.

This clonotype showed up just a few times. The genes are TRBV7-8 and TRBJ2-1, with a tentative D call TRBD1 (5 bases). The CDR3 is 15 residues long. Germline CDR1 is SGHVS and CDR2 is FQNEAQ. V lost 7 bases and J 3 bases, leaving 16 bases between the germline ends. CDR3 residues: CASNLRRQNYNEQFF. The CDR3 DNA reads as TGTGCCAGCAACCTAAGAAGACAGAACTACAATGAGCAGTTCTTC.

The rearrangement links TRBV7-9 to TRBJ1-1; D is undetermined. Trimming shortened V by 6 bases and J by 7 bases, and 18 bases separated the two germline ends. CDR3 length: 14 amino acids. The germline CDR1 and CDR2 sequences are SEHNR and FQNEAQ (reference sequence). This chain's CDR3 is CASRPAQFTLEAFF. CDR3 coding DNA: TGTGCCAGCAGACCAGCCCAGTTTACGCTTGAAGCTTTCTTT.